Included here is one TCR beta chain sequence, with context. Its specificity is not known. V lost 7 bases to trimming and J lost 2 bases; unmatched junction nucleotides: 9. CDR1 is SNHLY, CDR2 FYNNEI, per germline. The CDR3 length is 16 residues. This sample was taken from a study of T cells in Graves' hyperthyroidism and ophthalmopathy. Study outcomes and limitations: Blood shared most expanded thyroid clonotypes above 0.001.

PBMCs were derived from under 13 ml fresh peripheral blood. Authors of the study amplified TCR beta CDR3 regions from RNA transcripts. The HTBI primer set was used in a first-round RT-PCR of the TCR CDR3. TCRdb analysed the multiplex PCR reads with MiXCR anew, one entry per CDR3 protein. The repertoire consists of approximately 530,000 distinct CDR3 sequences, with less than 20% occurring once and the leading ten covering about 45%. This sequence was found in a man between 35 and 55 years old with Graves' ophthalmopathy. The sequenced sample was blood. The chain links TRBV2 to TRBJ1-4, with 8 bases matching TRBD1. In DNA, the CDR3 is TGTGCCAGCAAGGCGGGACAGGTGGGGACTAATGAAAAACTGTTTTTT. Translating it yields CASKAGQVGTNEKLFF.